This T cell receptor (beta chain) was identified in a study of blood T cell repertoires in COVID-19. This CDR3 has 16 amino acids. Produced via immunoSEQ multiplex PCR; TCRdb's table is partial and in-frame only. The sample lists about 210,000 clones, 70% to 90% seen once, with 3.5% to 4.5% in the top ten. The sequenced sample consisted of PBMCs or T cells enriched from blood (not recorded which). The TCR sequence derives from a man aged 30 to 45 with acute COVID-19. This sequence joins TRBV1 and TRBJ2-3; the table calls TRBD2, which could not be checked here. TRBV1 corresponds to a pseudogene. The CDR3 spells CTSSQDQGSGGYTQYF. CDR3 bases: TGCACCAGCAGCCAAGATCAGGGTAGCGGGGGGTATACGCAGTATTTT.